What follows are 32 T cell receptor beta chains derived from one specimen sequenced in a study of blood T cell repertoires in COVID-19. Sequencing was performed with immunoSEQ multiplex PCR; in TCRdb, only in-frame clones are kept and a portion is missing. The table lists approximately 120,000 clones, roughly 80% of them singletons. What was sequenced was peripheral blood. All receptors derive from a man aged 80 or over with COVID-19, enrolled during active disease.

V and J are TRBV10-2 and TRBJ2-4, with 8 bases lining up with TRBD2. The germline V gene encodes CDR1 WSHSY and CDR2 SAAADI. V was clipped by 3 bases and J by 1 base; unmatched bases: 5. The CDR3 length is 16 residues. The CDR3 spells CASSELAGPAKNIQYF. The CDR3 nucleotides read TGCGCCAGCAGTGAATTAGCGGGACCCGCCAAAAACATTCAGTACTTC.

CDR3 DNA: TGTGCCAGCAGCTTAACAGGGCCCGATTCACCCCTCCACTTT. Protein sequence: CASSLTGPDSPLHF. This chain joins TRBV13 and TRBJ1-6; D perhaps matches TRBD1 (6 bases). The CDR3 spans 14 residues. In germline, CDR1 is PRHDT, CDR2 FYEKMQ (reference sequence). V lost 2 bases to trimming and J lost 8 bases, with 10 bases between them.

The chain uses TRBV14 and TRBJ2-3; D is perhaps TRBD2 (5 bases). V was cut by 7 bases and J by 2 bases, with 13 bases left in between. Germline loops: CDR1 SGHDN, CDR2 FVKESK. The CDR3 sequence is 14 residues long. The CDR3 loop reads CASKRAGDTDTQYF. Here the CDR3 DNA reads TGTGCCAGCAAGAGGGCCGGGGACACAGATACGCAGTATTTT. The full variable domain, completed using reference TRBV14 and TRBJ2-3, is EAGVTQFPSHSVIEKGQTVTLRCDPISGHDNLYWYRRVMGKEIKFLLHFVKESKQDESGMPNNRFLAERTGGTYSTLKVQPAELEDSGVYFCASKRAGDTDTQYFGPGTRLTVL.

The V call is TRBV6-1, the J call TRBJ2-5; 10 nucleotides line up with TRBD1. This CDR3 has 14 residues. Losses at the gene ends were 3 bases for V and 5 bases for J; bases not matched to a gene: 3. Germline V CDR1 and CDR2: MNHNS, SASEGT. The CDR3 reads CASSDDRGRETQYF. The CDR3 DNA is TGTGCCAGCAGTGACGACAGGGGGCGCGAGACCCAGTACTTC.

V gene TRBV3-1 (or the pseudogene TRBV3-2) combines with J gene TRBJ1-1; D unclear. CDR1 and CDR2 (germline): LGHDT, YNNKEL (reference sequence). The length of the CDR3 is 11 residues. Between the trimmed V and J ends, which lost 6 bases and 9 bases, there was a span of 11 bases. The CDR3 region is CASRHNEKAFF. The CDR3 DNA reads TGTGCCAGCAGACACAATGAAAAAGCTTTCTTT.

The rearrangement uses TRBV11-2 and TRBJ2-3; 9 bases are shared with TRBD2. The CDR3 length is 16 residues. Trimming cost V 3 bases and J 4 bases; bases outside gene matches: 8. Germline CDR1 and CDR2: SGHAT and FQNNGV. The CDR3 loop reads CASSFGPGLAADTQYF. The CDR3, as DNA: TGTGCCAGCAGCTTTGGACCGGGACTAGCAGCAGATACGCAGTATTTT. Full variable domain (outside the CDR3, taken from reference TRBV11-2 and TRBJ2-3): EAGVAQSPRYKIIEKRQSVAFWCNPISGHATLYWYQQILGQGPKLLIQFQNNGVVDDSQLPKDRFSAERLKGVDSTLKIQPAKLEDSAVYLCASSFGPGLAADTQYFGPGTRLTVL.

In its sample, this clone was seen a few times. V usage is TRBV7-9 and J usage is TRBJ1-5, with TRBD1 as a possible D gene (5 bases). CDR1 and CDR2 from the germline V gene are SEHNR and FQNEAQ (reference sequence). V lost 1 base to trimming and J lost 2 bases, with 12 bases between them. This CDR3 contains 16 residues. This CDR3 is CASSLVTLGGNQPQHF. DNA for the CDR3: TGTGCCAGCAGCTTAGTGACTTTAGGGGGCAATCAGCCCCAGCATTTT.

This chain uses TRBV15 with TRBJ1-2; 7 bases align to TRBD1. The CDR3 has 14 amino acids. V shed 5 bases, J shed 2 bases, and the junction held 5 bases outside the gene matches. Germline CDR1 reads LNHNV; CDR2 reads YYDKDF (reference sequence). CDR3 DNA: TGTGCCACCAGCCTACCGACAGGGAACTATGGCTACACCTTC. Its translation: CATSLPTGNYGYTF.

The chain's CDR3 is CASSQDTRGVYEQYF. Here the CDR3 DNA reads TGTGCCAGCAGCCAAGATACCCGGGGAGTTTACGAGCAGTACTTC. The chain carries TRBV3-1 (or the pseudogene TRBV3-2) and TRBJ2-7; a possible D gene is TRBD2 (5 bases). This CDR3 contains 15 residues. Germline V lookup: CDR1 LGHDT, CDR2 YNNKEL (reference sequence). With 0 bases removed from V and 4 bases from J, the gap between germline ends came to 13 bases.

V is TRBV7-3 and J is TRBJ2-1; TRBD2 matches at 8 bases. The CDR3 spans 13 residues. After removal of 2 bases from V and 9 bases from J, the junction contained 3 bases not matched to a gene. Germline-derived CDR1 and CDR2 are SGHTA and FQGTGA. Here the CDR3 reads CASSLYREGEQFF. The CDR3 bases are TGTGCCAGCAGCTTATATCGGGAGGGTGAGCAGTTCTTC.

This chain links TRBV25-1 with TRBJ2-3; D possibly corresponds to TRBD2 (8 bases). V was trimmed by 1 base and J by 4 bases, leaving 12 bases between them. This CDR3 is 15 amino acids long. The germline CDR1 and CDR2 sequences are MGHDK and SYGVNS. The CDR3 sequence is CASSESGGGPDTQYF. CDR3 bases: TGTGCCAGCAGTGAATCGGGAGGGGGCCCAGATACGCAGTATTTT.

The genes are TRBV7-2 and TRBJ1-1, with 7 bases lining up with TRBD1. The germline V gene has CDR1 SGHTA and CDR2 FQGNSA. CDR3 size: 14 residues. Losses at the gene ends were 6 bases for V and 1 base for J; bases not matched to a gene: 5. CDR3 in DNA: TGTGCCAGCAGTTACGGGACAGCGAACACTGAAGCTTTCTTT. As protein: CASSYGTANTEAFF.

The V gene is TRBV4-1, the J gene TRBJ1-2, with unresolved D. Trimming took 3 bases from V and 3 from J, leaving 14 bases between them. The CDR3 spans 15 residues. Germline V gene lookup returns CDR1 MGHRA and CDR2 YSYEKL. This CDR3 reads CASSQILRGDYGYTF. The DNA for the CDR3 is TGCGCCAGCAGCCAGATTTTAAGAGGTGACTATGGCTACACCTTC.

There are a few counts of this clone. The genes are TRBV9 and TRBJ2-3, with TRBD2 matching over 8 bases. Germline CDR1 SGDLS, CDR2 YYNGEE. The ends lost 1 base at V and 6 bases at J; junction bases unmatched: 7. The CDR3 length is 15 residues. CDR3: CASSVTGGPLDTQYF. The DNA of the CDR3 is TGTGCCAGCAGCGTAACGGGAGGGCCATTGGATACGCAGTATTTT.

V gene TRBV7-9 combines with J gene TRBJ2-5; no reliable D call. The V and J ends lost 2 bases and 4 bases respectively, with 11 bases between them. From germline, CDR1 is SEHNR and CDR2 FQNEAQ (reference sequence). This CDR3 spans 14 amino acids. This CDR3 is CASSLISAGETQYF. The CDR3 DNA reads as TGTGCCAGCAGCTTAATCTCCGCAGGAGAGACCCAGTACTTC.

J is TRBJ2-7 and V is TRBV6-2 or TRBV6-3, with 12 positions matching TRBD2. This CDR3 region has 14 residues. After removal of 5 bases from V and 3 bases from J, the junction contained 2 bases not matched to a gene. Germline CDR1 MNHEY, CDR2 SVGEGT. The CDR3 coding sequence is TGTGCCAGCAGTAAACTAGCGGGAGGCTACGAGCAGTACTTC. Its protein is CASSKLAGGYEQYF.

This chain connects TRBV18 to TRBJ2-3, with a weak D call TRBD2 (6 bases). This CDR3 has 15 amino acids. Germline lookup yields CDR1 KGHSH and CDR2 LQKENI. V lost 2 bases and J lost 4, with 13 bases in between. DNA for the CDR3: TGTGCCAGCTCACCAACCTCTAGCGCTCCAGATACGCAGTATTTT. It yields the protein CASSPTSSAPDTQYF.

In its sample, this clone was seen a few times. The rearrangement joins TRBV7-9 to TRBJ1-5, with D unclear. The germline V gene has CDR1 SEHNR and CDR2 FQNEAQ (reference sequence). Trimming shortened V by 6 bases and J by 0 bases, and 9 bases separated the two germline ends. This CDR3 comprises 14 residues. CDR3 DNA sequence: TGTGCCAGCAGTGGGAGCTATAGCAATCAGCCCCAGCATTTT. This sequence encodes CASSGSYSNQPQHF.

This clone qualifies as medium-sized. The chain uses TRBV19 and TRBJ2-1, with 10 bases that match TRBD2. The CDR3 runs to 15 residues. Germline CDR1 LNHDA, CDR2 SQIVND (reference sequence). The V segment lost 6 bases and the J segment 2 bases; nucleotides outside the gene matches: 4. DNA of the CDR3: TGTGCCAGTAGCGTAACTAGCGGGGCCTACAATGAGCAGTTCTTC. As protein: CASSVTSGAYNEQFF.

A few counts support this clone. The chain recombines TRBV19 with TRBJ2-5; TRBD1 agrees at 8 bases. The junction had 3 bases not matched to a gene; V was cut back by 3 bases and J by 3 bases. The CDR3 spans 14 residues. Germline lookup yields CDR1 LNHDA and CDR2 SQIVND (reference sequence). CDR3 residues: CASSINRGKETQYF. In DNA form, the CDR3 reads TGTGCCAGTAGTATTAACAGGGGGAAAGAGACCCAGTACTTC. Using reference TRBV19 and TRBJ2-5 for the parts outside the CDR3, the full variable domain is DGGITQSPKYLFRKEGQNVTLSCEQNLNHDAMYWYRQDPGQGLRLIYYSQIVNDFQKGDIAEGYSVSREKKESFPLTVTSAQKNPTAFYLCASSINRGKETQYFGPGTRLLVL.

The chain recombines TRBV7-8 with TRBJ1-5; a possible D gene is TRBD1 (6 bases). Per the germline V gene, CDR1 is SGHVS and CDR2 is FQNEAQ. Trimming left V 8 bases short and J 4 bases short, with 12 bases between. CDR3 size: 13 residues. This CDR3 reads CASRGDTNQPQHF. The CDR3 DNA reads TGTGCCAGCCGGGGGGACACAAATCAGCCCCAGCATTTT.

The V gene is TRBV29-1, the J gene TRBJ2-5; 7 nucleotides match TRBD2. CDR3 length: 15 amino acids. Per germline, CDR1 SQVTM and CDR2 ANQGSEA. J gave up 4 bases and V 4 bases, and 12 bases lay outside the gene matches. The CDR3 loop is CSVADAGAPGETQYF. The CDR3 nucleotides read TGCAGCGTTGCAGACGCGGGAGCGCCGGGAGAGACCCAGTACTTC.

The chain couples TRBV30 to TRBJ1-4; unclear D gene. Germline CDR1 reads GTSNPN; CDR2 reads SVGIG (reference sequence). CDR3 length: 12 amino acids. Trimming removed 0 bases from V and 8 bases from J, with 7 bases in between. The CDR3 DNA is TGTGCCTGGAGTGTTAACGGGGAAAAACTGTTTTTT. Translating gives CAWSVNGEKLFF.

This chain connects TRBV7-9 to TRBJ2-3, with 9 nucleotides matching TRBD2. The CDR3 covers 14 residues. J was trimmed by 3 bases and V by 4 bases; bases with no gene match: 2. In germline, CDR1 is SEHNR, CDR2 FQNEAQ (reference sequence). The CDR3 bases are TGTGCCAGCAGCTCTAGCGGGATGACAGATACGCAGTATTTT. Amino acids: CASSSSGMTDTQYF.

This clone was recorded a few times. This rearrangement joins TRBV9 to TRBJ1-2, with TRBD1 identical over 12 bases. The V and J ends lost 0 bases and 7 bases, in that order; junction bases with no gene match: 7. The CDR3 length is 16 residues. Germline loops: CDR1 SGDLS, CDR2 YYNGEE. DNA of the CDR3: TGTGCCAGCAGCGTAGATGGGACAGGGGGCTTCTTTGGCTACACCTTC. This codes for CASSVDGTGGFFGYTF.

The CDR3 region is CASWAGNTGELFF. In nucleotides, the CDR3 is TGTGCCAGCTGGGCAGGGAACACCGGGGAGCTGTTTTTT. The J gene is TRBJ2-2, the V gene TRBV28; no reliable D call. The germline V and J ends were trimmed by 8 bases and 1 base, with 8 bases remaining between them. The CDR3 extends over 13 amino acids. Germline CDR1 MDHEN, CDR2 SYDVKM.

The V call is TRBV5-1, the J call TRBJ2-3; D remains ambiguous. Germline loops: CDR1 SGHRS, CDR2 YFSETQ. Trimming removed 1 base from V and 4 bases from J, with 10 bases in between. This CDR3 comprises 14 residues. CDR3 in amino acids: CASSLYTSADTQYF. In DNA form, the CDR3 reads TGCGCCAGCAGCTTGTATACTTCTGCAGATACGCAGTATTTT.

DNA for the CDR3: TGTGCCAGCAGTTTCGCTAGCGGCCAGGGAGATGGCTACACCTTC. This encodes CASSFASGQGDGYTF. The V gene is TRBV28, the J gene TRBJ1-2; TRBD1 might be the D (5 bases). Per germline, CDR1 MDHEN and CDR2 SYDVKM. Trimming removed 3 bases from V and 6 bases from J, with 17 bases in between. This CDR3 is 15 amino acids long.

This chain joins TRBV6-6 and TRBJ2-7, with TRBD2 matching over 8 bases. Germline V gene data show CDR1 as MNHNY and CDR2 as SVGAGI (reference sequence). The trim removed 4 bases at V and 0 bases at J, leaving 8 bases unmatched. The CDR3 extends over 16 amino acids. The DNA of the CDR3 is TGTGCCAGCAGTTTGGGTCTGACTAGCGTCTCCTACGAGCAGTACTTC. This gives the protein CASSLGLTSVSYEQYF.

The CDR3 nucleotides read TGTGCCAGCAGTTACTCTAGCGGATGGGGCACAGATACGCAGTATTTT. Amino acid sequence: CASSYSSGWGTDTQYF. The gene calls are TRBV6-5 and TRBJ2-3; possibly TRBD2 for D (6 bases). The CDR3 has 16 amino acids. Trimming left V 0 bases short and J 1 base short, with 11 bases between. Germline assignment: CDR1 MNHEY and CDR2 SVGAGI.

This clone was recorded a few times. The chain carries TRBV7-9 and TRBJ2-7, with D uncertain. The CDR3 totals 13 residues. The germline V and J ends were trimmed by 3 bases and 5 bases, with 11 bases remaining between them. Germline assignment: CDR1 SEHNR and CDR2 FQNEAQ (reference sequence). CDR3 loop: CASSFRGADEQYF. The DNA of the CDR3 is TGTGCCAGCAGCTTTAGAGGTGCGGACGAGCAGTACTTC.

This clone was recorded a few times. This sequence joins TRBV5-1 and TRBJ1-2; D ambiguous. Per germline, CDR1 SGHRS and CDR2 YFSETQ. Trimming shortened V by 0 bases and J by 7 bases, and 16 bases separated the two germline ends. CDR3 size: 15 residues. The CDR3 nucleotides are TGCGCCAGCAGCTTGGGAGGGTCGTCCCCGACTGGCTACACCTTC. Its protein is CASSLGGSSPTGYTF.